The next 2 T cell receptor beta chains were all read from a single sample in a study of cytomegalovirus exposure and HLA in healthy donors. Sequencing was performed with immunoSEQ multiplex PCR; in TCRdb, only in-frame clones are kept and a portion is missing. Among about 120,000 clones listed, roughly 95% were seen once. The source material was PBMCs. Receptor source: a man aged 18-30 years in good health and CMV-seronegative.

This clone appeared a single time. The chain links TRBV5-4 to TRBJ2-1; TRBD2 aligns across 12 bases. The CDR3 totals 15 residues. The V gene end was trimmed by 4 bases and the J gene end by 8 bases; junction bases not matched to a gene: 7. Germline assignment: CDR1 SGHNT and CDR2 YYREEE (reference sequence). The CDR3 loop is CASSPRTSGKDEQFF. Here the CDR3 DNA reads TGTGCCAGCAGCCCCCGGACTAGCGGGAAGGATGAGCAGTTCTTC.

This clone was counted once. The chain combines TRBV14 with TRBJ2-7; possible D gene TRBD1, 6 bases. This CDR3 has 14 residues. Germline CDR1 SGHDN, CDR2 FVKESK. V lost 2 bases to trimming and J lost 4 bases, with 12 bases between them. DNA for the CDR3: TGTGCCAGCAGCCAAAGGGGGAGCGGATACGAGCAGTACTTC. Translating it yields CASSQRGSGYEQYF.